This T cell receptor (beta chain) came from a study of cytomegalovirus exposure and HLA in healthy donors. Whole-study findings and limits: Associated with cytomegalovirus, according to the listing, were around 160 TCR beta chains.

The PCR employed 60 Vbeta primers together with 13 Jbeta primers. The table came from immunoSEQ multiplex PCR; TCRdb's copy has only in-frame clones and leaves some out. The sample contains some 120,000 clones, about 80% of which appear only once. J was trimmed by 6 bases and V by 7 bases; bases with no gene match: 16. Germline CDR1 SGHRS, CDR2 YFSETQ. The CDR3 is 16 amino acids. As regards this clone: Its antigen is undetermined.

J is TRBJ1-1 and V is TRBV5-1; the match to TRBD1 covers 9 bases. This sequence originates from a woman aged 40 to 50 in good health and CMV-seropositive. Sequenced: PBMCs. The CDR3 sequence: CASQKYYRDRESEAFF. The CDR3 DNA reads TGCGCCAGCCAAAAATACTACCGGGACAGGGAATCTGAAGCTTTCTTT. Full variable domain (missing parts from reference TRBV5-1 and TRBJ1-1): KAGVTQTPRYLIKTRGQQVTLSCSPISGHRSVSWYQQTPGQGLQFLFEYFSETQRNKGNFPGRFSGRQFSNSRSEMNVSTLELGDSALYLCASQKYYRDRESEAFFGQGTRLTVV.